This TCR beta chain was profiled in a study of T cells in Graves' hyperthyroidism and ophthalmopathy. In its sample, this clonotype was seen many times. This CDR3 region has 11 residues. V shed 8 bases and J shed 0 bases, with 0 bases lying between them. The germline CDR1 and CDR2 sequences are KGHDR and SFDVKD. Amplified TCR beta CDR3 regions derived from RNA transcripts. Researchers ran a first-round RT-PCR on the TCR CDR3 using the HTBI primer set. Each CDR3 protein is one row after TCRdb ran MiXCR on the multiplex PCR reads. The top ten clones hold around an eighth of a sample with about 640,000 distinct CDR3 sequences, about 14% of them seen once.

The sequenced sample consisted of blood. This receptor was identified in a woman aged 45-59 years with Graves' ophthalmopathy. This chain links TRBV24-1 with TRBJ2-2; no clear D. CDR3 protein: CATTNTGELFF. CDR3 coding DNA: TGTGCCACCACGAACACCGGGGAGCTGTTTTTT.